The T cell receptor (beta chain) described here comes from a study of T cell changes during pregnancy in multiple sclerosis (dated by TCRdb to between 2018 and 2021). Notes on the research overall: In women with multiple sclerosis, the researchers looked at how the T cell repertoire shifted as pregnancy progressed.

A remark on this clone: The antigen it binds to is not known. The input lacks base qualities; no much larger clone sits a single base away.

Looking up the germline V gene yields CDR1 SGHRS and CDR2 YFSETQ. From the cysteine up to the phenylalanine, the CDR3 has a length of 16 residues. This entry keeps only the CDR3 DNA: 48 bases, framed from base 1. For this chain, trimming is 4 bases at the V end and 5 bases at the J end, and the number of junction bases without a gene match is 8. Libraries were constructed by the immunoSEQ multiplex PCR assay. TCRdb's version of the immuneACCESS table is confined to in-frame rearrangements and falls short of the full clone set. An unresolved V gene accounts for under half of the shortfall where checked; the remainder is of unknown origin. The sample table lists about 28,000 clones, approximately 86% of them with a count of one. The ten largest clones add up to 0.6% to 0.8% of the sample.

The V gene is TRBV5-1 and the J gene is TRBJ2-2; 10 central nucleotides agree with TRBD2. The receptor was isolated from a female donor in good health, enrolled as a control in a pregnancy study. The sample here was CD4+ T cells from peripheral blood mononuclear cells, taken in the first trimester of pregnancy. The DNA is as follows: TGCGCCAGCAGCCGGGACCGGACTAGCGGTACCGGGGAGCTGTTTTTT. This translates into CASSRDRTSGTGELFF.